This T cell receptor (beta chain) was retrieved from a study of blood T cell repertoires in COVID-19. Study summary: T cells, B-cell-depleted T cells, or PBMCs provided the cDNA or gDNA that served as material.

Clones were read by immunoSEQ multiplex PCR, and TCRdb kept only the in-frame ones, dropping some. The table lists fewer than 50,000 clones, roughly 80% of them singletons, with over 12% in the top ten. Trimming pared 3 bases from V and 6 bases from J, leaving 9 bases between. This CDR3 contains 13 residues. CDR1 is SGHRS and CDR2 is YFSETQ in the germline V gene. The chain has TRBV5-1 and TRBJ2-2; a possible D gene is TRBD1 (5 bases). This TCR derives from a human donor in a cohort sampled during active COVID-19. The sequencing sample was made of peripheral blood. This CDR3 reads CASSYQGSGELFF. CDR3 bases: TGCGCCAGCAGCTACCAGGGATCCGGGGAGCTGTTTTTT.